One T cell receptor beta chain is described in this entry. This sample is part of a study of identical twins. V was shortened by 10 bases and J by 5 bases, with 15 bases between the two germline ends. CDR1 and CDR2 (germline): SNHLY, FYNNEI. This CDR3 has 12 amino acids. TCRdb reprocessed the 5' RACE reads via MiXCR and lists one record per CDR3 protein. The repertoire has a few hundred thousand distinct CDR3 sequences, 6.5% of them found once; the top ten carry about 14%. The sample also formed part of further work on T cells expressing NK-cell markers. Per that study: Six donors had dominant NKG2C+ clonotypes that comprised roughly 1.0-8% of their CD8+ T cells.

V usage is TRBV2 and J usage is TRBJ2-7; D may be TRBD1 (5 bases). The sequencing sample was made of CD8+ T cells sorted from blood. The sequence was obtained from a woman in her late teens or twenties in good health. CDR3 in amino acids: CAIPGSPDEQYF. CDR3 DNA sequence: TGTGCCATCCCAGGGTCTCCTGACGAGCAGTACTTC.